Listed here are 28 T cell receptor beta chains from one sample, sequenced in a study of cytomegalovirus exposure and HLA in healthy donors. The PCR employed 60 Vbeta primers together with 13 Jbeta primers. Produced via immunoSEQ multiplex PCR; TCRdb's table is partial and in-frame only. Of around 250,000 clones listed, over 90% are singletons. Material for sequencing was PBMCs. These receptors were taken from a girl aged 2 to 10 in good health and CMV-seronegative.

V and J are TRBV7-6 and TRBJ2-1; no firm D call. The CDR3 sequence is 15 residues long. Trimming removed 4 bases from V and 4 bases from J, with 14 bases in between. CDR1 SGHVS and CDR2 FNYEAQ come from the germline V gene. Here the CDR3 DNA reads TGTGCCAGCAGCTCGGCGGTAGGCCGGTACAATGAGCAGTTCTTC. It is translated as CASSSAVGRYNEQFF.

The V call is TRBV10-3, the J call TRBJ2-1; perhaps TRBD2 as D (6 bases). Trimming cost V 4 bases and J 0 bases, with 19 bases left between them. This CDR3 is built from 18 residues. Germline V lookup: CDR1 ENHRY, CDR2 SYGVKD. CDR3 protein: CAISAPDGGGSSYNEQFF. Here the CDR3 DNA reads TGTGCCATCAGTGCTCCTGACGGGGGAGGCAGCTCCTACAATGAGCAGTTCTTC.

CDR3 sequence reads: CASVTSGEISRYTF. The CDR3 DNA sequence: TGTGCCAGCGTAACCTCAGGGGAAATTAGCCGCTACACCTTC. This sequence joins TRBV28 and TRBJ1-2, with D possibly being TRBD1 (6 bases). This CDR3 has 14 amino acids. Between the trimmed V and J ends, which lost 8 bases and 9 bases, there was a span of 22 bases. Germline CDR1 is MDHEN and CDR2 is SYDVKM.

The rearrangement joins TRBV10-2 to TRBJ2-3, with 13 positions matching TRBD2. V lost 4 bases to trimming and J lost 5 bases; unmatched junction nucleotides: 6. Germline V gene data show CDR1 as WSHSY and CDR2 as SAAADI. CDR3 length: 16 amino acids. The CDR3, as DNA: TGCGCCAGCAGTGGGGGACTAGCGGGAAGGGGAGATACGCAGTATTTT. It translates to CASSGGLAGRGDTQYF.

This clone turned up a few times. This chain links TRBV18 with TRBJ2-7; D is undetermined. CDR3 length equals 12 residues. From germline, CDR1 is KGHSH and CDR2 LQKENI. V gave up 3 bases and J gave up 5 bases, with 8 bases separating them. DNA of the CDR3: TGTGCCAGCTCACCGAGAGTGGACGAGCAGTACTTC. It translates to CASSPRVDEQYF.

Concerning this clone: This same CDR3 is encoded by further DNA sequences in the sample. The rearrangement joins TRBV30 to TRBJ2-3; D gene unclear. Germline lookup yields CDR1 GTSNPN and CDR2 SVGIG (reference sequence). CDR3 length equals 13 residues. Trimming took 3 bases from V and 2 from J, leaving 9 bases between them. This CDR3 is CAWRWRNTDTQYF. As DNA, the CDR3 is TGTGCCTGGAGATGGCGGAACACAGATACGCAGTATTTT. Full variable domain (outside the CDR3, taken from reference TRBV30 and TRBJ2-3): SQTIHQWPATLVQPVGSPLSLECTVEGTSNPNLYWYRQAAGRGLQLLFYSVGIGQISSEVPQNLSASRPQDRQFILSSKKLLLSDSGFYLCAWRWRNTDTQYFGPGTRLTVL.

The chain recombines TRBV5-5 with TRBJ2-1, with TRBD1 matching over 11 bases. The germline CDR1 and CDR2 sequences are SGHKS and YYEKEE (reference sequence). This CDR3 has 14 residues. V shed 3 bases and J 8 bases; nucleotides not matched to a gene: 4. The CDR3 sequence: CASSWGQGVDEQFF. The CDR3, as DNA: TGTGCCAGCAGCTGGGGACAGGGGGTTGATGAGCAGTTCTTC.

V is TRBV2 and J is TRBJ1-2; TRBD1 aligns across 7 bases. The germline V gene encodes CDR1 SNHLY and CDR2 FYNNEI. J lost 6 bases, V lost 10 bases, and 11 bases had no gene match. This CDR3 is built from 13 residues. In nucleotides, the CDR3 is TGTGCCAAAAACAGGGGTGGGACTGATGGCTACACCTTC. This encodes CAKNRGGTDGYTF. The full variable domain, rest sourced from reference TRBV2 and TRBJ1-2, is EPEVTQTPSHQVTQMGQEVILRCVPISNHLYFYWYRQILGQKVEFLVSFYNNEISEKSEIFDDQFSVERPDGSNFTLKIRSTKLEDSAMYFCAKNRGGTDGYTFGSGTRLTVV.

The J gene is TRBJ1-2, the V gene TRBV2, with 8 positions matching TRBD1. With V trimmed by 11 bases and J by 2 bases, 4 bases remained unmatched. This CDR3 spans 12 amino acids. CDR1 is SNHLY, CDR2 FYNNEI, per germline. Here the CDR3 DNA reads TGTGCCGACTGGACAGGGAACTATGGCTACACCTTC. Encoded protein: CADWTGNYGYTF.

The chain uses TRBV6-5 and TRBJ1-2; tentatively, D is TRBD1 (5 bases). The V end was cut by 5 bases, the J end by 4 bases, with 17 bases between. The length of the CDR3 is 15 residues. Germline-derived CDR1 and CDR2 are MNHEY and SVGAGI. This CDR3 is CASSPTPDNFYGYTF. CDR3 DNA: TGTGCCAGCAGTCCCACCCCGGACAACTTCTATGGCTACACCTTC.

This sequence joins TRBV7-9 and TRBJ1-1; 9 bases agree with TRBD1. The CDR3 sequence is 18 residues long. Germline loops: CDR1 SEHNR, CDR2 FQNEAQ (reference sequence). The junction had 14 bases not matched to a gene; V was cut back by 2 bases and J by 4 bases. The CDR3, as DNA: TGTGCCAGCAGCTTAAGGTGGCATAAGGACAGGGGCACCACTGAAGCTTTCTTT. Translating gives CASSLRWHKDRGTTEAFF.

V and J are TRBV27 and TRBJ2-7, with D tentatively TRBD1 (6 bases). Germline V gene lookup returns CDR1 MNHEY and CDR2 SMNVEV (reference sequence). V was shortened by 5 bases and J by 5 bases, with 19 bases between the two germline ends. CDR3 length: 15 amino acids. The CDR3 nucleotides are TGTGCCAGCAGTAGGGACCCGGGACATGCGAACGAGCAGTACTTC. It encodes CASSRDPGHANEQYF.

This clone was counted once. The chain carries TRBV6-1 and TRBJ1-2; D is unclear. V was pared by 3 bases and J by 0 bases, with 8 bases between. Looked up from germline, CDR1 is MNHNS and CDR2 is SASEGT. The CDR3 runs 14 residues. CDR3 sequence: CASSDRSANYGYTF. For the CDR3, the DNA is TGTGCCAGCAGTGACAGGTCAGCTAACTATGGCTACACCTTC.

This chain uses TRBV5-1 with TRBJ2-5; tentative D call: TRBD2 (6 bases). The DNA matches TRBJ2-7 better at its end, which makes the J call doubtful. Germline V CDR1 and CDR2: SGHRS, YFSETQ. The length of the CDR3 is 15 residues. CDR3 DNA: TGCGCCAGCAGCTCGACCGGGGGTCGAACCTACGAGCAGTACTTC. Translated, it gives CASSSTGGRTYEQYF.

V gene TRBV6-1 combines with J gene TRBJ1-1, with a possible D match to TRBD1 (5 bases). V lost 1 base and J lost 3, with 9 bases in between. CDR1 is MNHNS and CDR2 is SASEGT in the germline V gene. The CDR3 is 14 amino acids. The CDR3, as DNA: TGTGCCAGCAGTGAAGGGGGCGCATACACTGAAGCTTTCTTT. It specifies CASSEGGAYTEAFF.

This rearrangement joins TRBV6-1 to TRBJ1-2; D uncertain. Germline V gene lookup returns CDR1 MNHNS and CDR2 SASEGT. Trimming stripped 5 bases from V and 2 bases from J, with 12 bases between. This CDR3 region has 14 residues. The CDR3 is CASSTEVANYGYTF. CDR3 nucleotide sequence: TGTGCCAGCAGTACCGAAGTCGCGAACTATGGCTACACCTTC.

The chain couples TRBV5-8 to TRBJ2-7, with TRBD1 matching 7 bases. Trimming at V came to 1 base and at J to 4 bases, leaving 8 bases not matched to a gene. Germline V CDR1 and CDR2: SGHTS, YDEGEE. This CDR3 spans 15 amino acids. The chain's CDR3 is CASSLRGQGWYEQYF. The CDR3 DNA reads TGTGCCAGCAGCTTGAGGGGGCAGGGATGGTACGAGCAGTACTTC. The full variable domain, in which reference TRBV5-8 and TRBJ2-7 provide the parts outside the CDR3, is EAGVTQSPTHLIKTRGQQATLRCSPISGHTSVYWYQQALGLGLQFLLWYDEGEERNRGNFPPRFSGRQFPNYSSELNVNALELEDSALYLCASSLRGQGWYEQYFGPGTRLTVT.

The J gene is TRBJ1-2, the V gene TRBV11-2, with a possible D match to TRBD1 (5 bases). The germline V gene encodes CDR1 SGHAT and CDR2 FQNNGV. V was trimmed by 4 bases and J by 4 bases, leaving 16 bases between them. CDR3 length: 15 amino acids. CDR3 sequence reads: CASSSAAGGIYGYTF. CDR3 sequence (DNA): TGTGCCAGCAGCTCCGCGGCGGGGGGAATCTATGGCTACACCTTC.

This rearrangement joins TRBV10-3 to TRBJ1-1; 9 bases map to TRBD1. J was trimmed by 4 bases and V by 5 bases; bases with no gene match: 11. Germline CDR1 ENHRY, CDR2 SYGVKD. This CDR3 region has 16 residues. This CDR3 reads CAISPTPGQGITEAFF. CDR3 bases: TGTGCCATCAGTCCTACACCGGGACAGGGAATCACTGAAGCTTTCTTT.

The genes are TRBV11-2 and TRBJ2-7; perhaps TRBD2 as D (5 bases). This CDR3 region has 14 residues. Trimming stripped 1 base from V and 5 bases from J, with 12 bases between. CDR1 SGHAT and CDR2 FQNNGV come from the germline V gene. DNA of the CDR3: TGTGCCAGCAGCTTAGGGGAGCGCATCCACGAGCAGTACTTC. Amino acids: CASSLGERIHEQYF.

This chain connects TRBV29-1 to TRBJ1-2; D is unresolved. The V gene lost 2 bases and the J gene lost 4 bases, with 17 bases spanning the gap. This CDR3 is 15 amino acids long. Germline V gene lookup returns CDR1 SQVTM and CDR2 ANQGSEA. Written as DNA, the CDR3 is TGCAGCGTTGAAAAGTTTAGTTTCGGGATCTATGGCTACACCTTC. This sequence encodes CSVEKFSFGIYGYTF.

The J gene is TRBJ2-6, the V gene TRBV27; TRBD1 matches at 7 bases. CDR1 MNHEY and CDR2 SMNVEV come from the germline V gene (reference sequence). CDR3 length: 16 residues. J was trimmed by 4 bases and V by 4 bases; bases with no gene match: 7. DNA for the CDR3: TGTGCCAGCAGTTCCCCGACAGGGCAAGGGGCCAACGTCCTGACTTTC. Translating gives CASSSPTGQGANVLTF. Based on the CDR3 plus reference TRBV27 and TRBJ2-6, the full variable domain is EAQVTQNPRYLITVTGKKLTVTCSQNMNHEYMSWYRQDPGLGLRQIYYSMNVEVTDKGDVPEGYKVSRKEKRNFPLILESPSPNQTSLYFCASSSPTGQGANVLTFGAGSRLTVL.

Comment on this clone: The sample carries other DNA sequences with the same CDR3. The chain links TRBV10-3 to TRBJ2-7; 8 bases are a match to TRBD1. Germline CDR1 ENHRY, CDR2 SYGVKD. With 2 bases clipped from V and 0 bases from J, the junction kept 12 bases outside the gene matches. This CDR3 contains 18 residues. This chain's CDR3 is CAISEAGTGDKSSYEQYF. The CDR3, as DNA: TGTGCCATCAGTGAGGCAGGGACAGGCGATAAGAGCTCCTACGAGCAGTACTTC.

The chain employs TRBV27 and TRBJ2-7, with D possibly being TRBD1 (5 bases). This CDR3 spans 15 amino acids. CDR1 MNHEY and CDR2 SMNVEV come from the germline V gene (reference sequence). V lost 2 bases and J lost 2, with 13 bases in between. The CDR3 protein is CASSLGAASPYEQYF. CDR3 DNA: TGTGCCAGCAGTTTAGGGGCGGCTTCCCCCTACGAGCAGTACTTC.

The chain has TRBV6-5 and TRBJ1-1; 8 bases align to TRBD1. Germline V gene data show CDR1 as MNHEY and CDR2 as SVGAGI. The CDR3 loop spans 12 amino acids. V lost 8 bases, J lost 4 bases, and 3 bases stayed unmatched. The CDR3 nucleotides read TGTGCCAGCCTAGGACAGGGCACTGAAGCTTTCTTT. Translating it yields CASLGQGTEAFF.

This clone has a single count. This chain connects TRBV30 to TRBJ1-4, with 9 bases aligning to TRBD1. This CDR3 is 12 amino acids long. In germline, CDR1 is GTSNPN, CDR2 SVGIG (reference sequence). Unmatched junction bases numbered 2, after V lost 7 bases and J lost 5 bases. The CDR3, as DNA: TGTGCCTCGGACAGGGGAAATGAAAAACTGTTTTTT. Encoded protein: CASDRGNEKLFF.

V and J are TRBV19 and TRBJ2-3; TRBD2 might be the D (5 bases). From germline, CDR1 is LNHDA and CDR2 SQIVND (reference sequence). V lost 7 bases and J 10 bases, leaving 12 bases between the germline ends. The CDR3 runs to 11 residues. The CDR3 nucleotides are TGTGCCAGTACCACTAGGTTTGCGCAGTATTTT. Amino acids: CASTTRFAQYF.

This CDR3 reads CASSFTGTGAIYEQYF. CDR3 nucleotides: TGTGCCAGCAGTTTCACCGGGACAGGGGCCATCTACGAGCAGTACTTC. V usage is TRBV28 and J usage is TRBJ2-7; TRBD1 aligns across 10 bases. Germline trimming cut 3 bases from V and 3 bases from J; bases unmatched to any gene: 8. Per the germline V gene, CDR1 is MDHEN and CDR2 is SYDVKM. The length of the CDR3 is 16 residues.